The source of this T cell receptor beta chain is a study of cytomegalovirus exposure and HLA in healthy donors. At the level of the study: In an earlier analysis, 95 million to 130 million unique TCR beta sequences were found from some 170 million T cells.

PCR was performed using 60 Vbeta and 13 Jbeta primers. The protocol was immunoSEQ multiplex PCR, while the TCRdb copy is restricted to in-frame clones and leaves out a portion. This table has 210,000 or so clones, roughly four fifths appearing once. CDR3 length: 16 amino acids. CDR1 and CDR2 (germline): MNHEY, SVGAGI. With V trimmed by 2 bases and J by 6 bases, 9 bases remained unmatched. The clonotype originates from a girl aged 10-17 years in good health and CMV-seronegative. Specimen: PBMCs. V and J are TRBV6-5 and TRBJ2-2; 7 bases are shared with TRBD2. CDR3 amino acids: CASSYLRLAAAGELFF. DNA for the CDR3: TGTGCCAGCAGTTACCTCAGACTAGCTGCGGCCGGGGAGCTGTTTTTT.